The text below deals with one T cell receptor beta chain. Its antigen is unknown. TCRdb reprocessed the 5' RACE reads via MiXCR and lists one record per CDR3 protein. The sample yields 1,800,000 or so distinct CDR3 sequences, under 35% seen once. The CDR3 spans 16 residues. Trimming pared 5 bases from V and 9 bases from J, leaving 23 bases between. The germline gives CDR1 SGHAT, CDR2 FQNNGV. The data belong to a study of identical twins. General observations from the study: Conclusions were drawn cross-sectionally by statistical analysis, without following the same donors. Cord blood's abundant beta clonotypes had fewer insertions, unlike memory repertoires.

Input material: cord blood. The chain recombines TRBV11-2 with TRBJ2-1, with D perhaps matching TRBD1 (6 bases). The source is a newborn girl in good health. The CDR3 DNA reads TGTGCCAGCAGCCCGGGTGGGGGCGAGGGAACTATTGAGCAGTTCTTC. It specifies CASSPGGGEGTIEQFF.